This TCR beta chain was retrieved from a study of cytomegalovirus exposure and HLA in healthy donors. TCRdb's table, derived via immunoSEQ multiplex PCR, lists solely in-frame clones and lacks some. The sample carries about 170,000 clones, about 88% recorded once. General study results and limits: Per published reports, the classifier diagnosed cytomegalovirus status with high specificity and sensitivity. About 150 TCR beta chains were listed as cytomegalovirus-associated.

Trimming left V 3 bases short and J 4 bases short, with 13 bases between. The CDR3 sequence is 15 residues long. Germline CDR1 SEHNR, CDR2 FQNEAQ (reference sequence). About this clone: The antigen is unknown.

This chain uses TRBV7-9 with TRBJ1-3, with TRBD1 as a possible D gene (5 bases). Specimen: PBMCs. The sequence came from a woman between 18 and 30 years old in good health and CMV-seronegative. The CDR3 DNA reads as TGTGCCAGCAGCTTCGACAGCGAGAAGGGAAACACCATATATTTT. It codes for CASSFDSEKGNTIYF.